The 13 T cell receptor beta chains listed next were all sequenced from one sample in a study of cytomegalovirus exposure and HLA in healthy donors. PCR was performed using 60 Vbeta and 13 Jbeta primers. The repertoire was sequenced with immunoSEQ multiplex PCR; TCRdb's copy has only in-frame clones and lacks some. The data show approximately 140,000 clones, roughly 73% seen once. Sequenced sample: PBMCs. The receptors stem from a woman in her forties in good health and CMV-seronegative.

The V call is TRBV4-3, the J call TRBJ1-2; a weak D match, TRBD1 (6 bases). V shed 4 bases and J shed 4 bases, with 22 bases lying between them. There are 17 residues in the CDR3. Per germline, CDR1 LGHNA and CDR2 YSLEER. CDR3 nucleotide sequence: TGCGCCAGCAGCCTAACAAATACAGGGAGAGGTATCTATGGCTACACCTTC. Translated: CASSLTNTGRGIYGYTF.

This clone showed up just a few times. V is TRBV7-9 and J is TRBJ1-2, with 8 bases matching TRBD1. The germline gives CDR1 SEHNR, CDR2 FQNEAQ (reference sequence). V lost 1 base and J lost 5; bases outside the gene matches: 3. The CDR3 extends over 14 amino acids. CDR3 nucleotides: TGTGCCAGCAGCTTAGGGGACAGGATTTATGGCTACACCTTC. Protein sequence: CASSLGDRIYGYTF.

This chain links TRBV6-1 with TRBJ1-1; D is ambiguous. Trimming took 4 bases from V and 6 from J, leaving 12 bases between them. The CDR3 has 13 amino acids. Per the germline V gene, CDR1 is MNHNS and CDR2 is SASEGT. The CDR3 region is CASSGARFAEAFF. CDR3 nucleotide sequence: TGTGCCAGCAGTGGGGCCCGTTTCGCTGAAGCTTTCTTT.

The rearrangement links TRBV4-1 to TRBJ2-7; 11 nucleotides line up with TRBD2. The CDR3 runs to 17 residues. Germline lookup yields CDR1 MGHRA and CDR2 YSYEKL. Trimming at V came to 0 bases and at J to 4 bases, leaving 8 bases not matched to a gene. CDR3 in amino acids: CASSQDTTSGASYEQYV. The CDR3 DNA reads TGCGCCAGCAGCCAAGATACGACTAGCGGGGCTTCATACGAGCAGTACGTC.

The V call is TRBV7-8, the J call TRBJ1-2; TRBD1 might be the D (6 bases). CDR3 length: 14 residues. The V end was cut by 3 bases, the J end by 3 bases, with 11 bases between. CDR1 SGHVS and CDR2 FQNEAQ come from the germline V gene. The CDR3 loop reads CASSFRDNYYGYTF. The CDR3 DNA reads as TGTGCCAGCAGCTTCCGGGACAACTACTATGGCTACACCTTC.

The sample holds a few counts of this clone. The chain uses TRBV4-1 and TRBJ1-1; perhaps TRBD1 as D (6 bases). Germline assignment: CDR1 MGHRA and CDR2 YSYEKL. V gave up 0 bases and J gave up 0 bases, with 8 bases separating them. The CDR3 has 15 residues. In nucleotides, the CDR3 is TGCGCCAGCAGCCAAGATTGGACAGTGAACACTGAAGCTTTCTTT. This encodes CASSQDWTVNTEAFF.

The J gene is TRBJ2-3, the V gene TRBV9; D is possibly TRBD2 (7 bases). Germline V gene data show CDR1 as SGDLS and CDR2 as YYNGEE. The CDR3 contains 16 residues. Trimming stripped 2 bases from V and 2 bases from J, with 15 bases between. CDR3 bases: TGTGCCAGCAGCGTCAGGGCGGGGGACATCACAGATACGCAGTATTTT. Its protein is CASSVRAGDITDTQYF.

The DNA for the CDR3 is TGTGCCAGCAGCCAGCGGACAGGGCCCTACAATGAGCAGTTCTTC. Protein product: CASSQRTGPYNEQFF. The chain has TRBV14 and TRBJ2-1, with TRBD1 matching over 8 bases. Trimming at V came to 3 bases and at J to 2 bases, leaving 3 bases not matched to a gene. The germline V gene encodes CDR1 SGHDN and CDR2 FVKESK. The CDR3 spans 15 residues.

J is TRBJ1-2 and V is TRBV9; possible D gene TRBD1, 6 bases. The CDR3 runs 15 residues. Germline-derived CDR1 and CDR2 are SGDLS and YYNGEE. V was clipped by 2 bases and J by 8 bases, with 19 bases between them. For the CDR3, the DNA is TGTGCCAGCAGCGTCAAACCCACAGGGCCGGGCGGCTACACCTTC. Its protein product is CASSVKPTGPGGYTF.

The J gene is TRBJ2-1, the V gene TRBV7-6; 10 nucleotides line up with TRBD1. Germline lookup yields CDR1 SGHVS and CDR2 FNYEAQ. The junction had 10 bases not matched to a gene; V was cut back by 5 bases and J by 9 bases. The CDR3 is made up of 15 amino acids. In DNA, the CDR3 is TGTGCCAGCAGCGATGGGACAGGGGTGATCGGTGAGCAGTTCTTC. Residues: CASSDGTGVIGEQFF.

A few counts support this clone. The chain links TRBV5-6 to TRBJ2-6; D is undetermined. This CDR3 contains 16 residues. Germline CDR1 reads SGHDT; CDR2 reads YYEEEE. Trimming took off 0 bases at V and 0 bases at J, with 7 bases between the two ends. Written as DNA, the CDR3 is TGTGCCAGCAGCTTGGTGGAGAGCTCTGGGGCCAACGTCCTGACTTTC. This codes for CASSLVESSGANVLTF.

The rearrangement joins TRBV9 to TRBJ2-2; D is possibly TRBD2 (6 bases). This CDR3 is 16 amino acids long. CDR1 is SGDLS, CDR2 YYNGEE, per germline. V was trimmed by 5 bases and J by 4 bases, leaving 18 bases between them. In DNA form, the CDR3 reads TGTGCCAGCAGTCAATTACAGGCGGGGCGCACCGGGGAGCTGTTTTTT. It encodes CASSQLQAGRTGELFF.

V and J are TRBV6-1 and TRBJ1-4, with 10 bases lining up with TRBD1. The CDR3 contains 15 residues. In germline, CDR1 is MNHNS, CDR2 SASEGT. J gave up 8 bases and V 5 bases, and 8 bases lay outside the gene matches. DNA for the CDR3: TGTGCCAGCAGTTTAACCCCGGGACAGGGGGAAAAACTGTTTTTT. The encoded protein is CASSLTPGQGEKLFF.